Reported below is one T cell receptor beta chain. Its cognate antigen is unknown. Per the authors' pipeline: ImmunoSEQ sequences covered only the junction and lacked quality scores; filtering therefore differed. TCRdb's table, derived via immunoSEQ multiplex PCR, lists solely in-frame clones and lacks some. For V, J and clone size, that table is used; D and trimming come from the DNA. The data contain 2 million to 2.5 million clones, around 95% of them singletons. Trimming removed 3 bases from V and 7 bases from J, with 11 bases in between. Germline CDR1 is SGDLS and CDR2 is YYNGEE. The CDR3 totals 14 residues. The data stem from a study of shared clonotypes between healthy human individuals. Overall study findings and caveats: Sequencing depth was predicted to influence how clonotypes are shared among donors.

The material sequenced was naive CD4+ T cells sorted from blood. Subset denoted: CD45RA+ positively selected. The chain uses TRBV9 and TRBJ1-6; weak D call: TRBD1 (5 bases). The TCR sequence derives from a young man in good health. DNA of the CDR3: TGTGCCAGCAGCGGGGACTTCGGGAATTCACCCCTCCACTTT. This codes for CASSGDFGNSPLHF. The full variable domain, completed using reference TRBV9 and TRBJ1-6, is DSGVTQTPKHLITATGQRVTLRCSPRSGDLSVYWYQQSLDQGLQFLIQYYNGEERAKGNILERFSAQQFPDLHSELNLSSLELGDSALYFCASSGDFGNSPLHFGNGTRLTVT.